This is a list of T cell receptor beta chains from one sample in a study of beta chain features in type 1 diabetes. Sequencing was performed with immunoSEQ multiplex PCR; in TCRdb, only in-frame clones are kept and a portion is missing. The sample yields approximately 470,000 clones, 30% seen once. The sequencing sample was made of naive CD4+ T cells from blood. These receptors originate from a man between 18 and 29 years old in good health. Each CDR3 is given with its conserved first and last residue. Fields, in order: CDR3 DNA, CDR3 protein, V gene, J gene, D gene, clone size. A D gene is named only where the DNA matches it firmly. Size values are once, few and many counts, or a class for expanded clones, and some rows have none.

TGTGCCAGCAGCTTTGGTGAGGATACGCAGTATTTT,CASSFGEDTQYF,TRBV5-6,TRBJ2-3,NA,few
TGCAGCGTTGAAGAGGCGGGCTATGGCTACACCTTC,CSVEEAGYGYTF,TRBV29-1,TRBJ1-2,NA,few
TGTGCCTGGAGTCCCGGGGGCACTGAAGCTTTCTTT,CAWSPGGTEAFF,TRBV30,TRBJ1-1,NA,few
TGTGCCAGCAGCGCGACAGTAACAGATACGCAGTATTTT,CASSATVTDTQYF,TRBV11-2,TRBJ2-3,NA,few
TGTGCCAGTAGTATCTATGCTGTCGCTGAGCAGTTCTTC,CASSIYAVAEQFF,TRBV19,TRBJ2-1,NA,NA
TGTGCCTGGAGTGTAGGGCCAGATACGCAGTATTTT,CAWSVGPDTQYF,TRBV30,TRBJ2-3,NA,few
TGTGCCAGCAGCTTGGGGACAGCCACCTACAATGAGCAGTTCTTC,CASSLGTATYNEQFF,TRBV7-3,TRBJ2-1,TRBD1,few
TGTGCCAGCAGATCCCGACTAGCCGTTAACTCCTACGAGCAGTACTTC,CASRSRLAVNSYEQYF,TRBV27,TRBJ2-7,TRBD2,NA
TGTGCCAGCTCACCAGACACACTAAAGGCCTACGAGCAGTACTTC,CASSPDTLKAYEQYF,TRBV18,TRBJ2-7,NA,few
TGTGCCAGCAGCACCGGGCGGGAGTCCGAGCAGTACTTC,CASSTGRESEQYF,TRBV9,TRBJ2-7,TRBD2,NA
TGTGCCTGGAGACCCCGGGGAGTTGATGGGCCCCAGCATTTT,CAWRPRGVDGPQHF,TRBV30,TRBJ1-5,NA,NA
TGTGCCTGGCGGGACAGGGGGAGGACTAGCAAGTTCTTC,CAWRDRGRTSKFF,TRBV30,TRBJ2-1,TRBD1,few
TGTGCCAGCTCACCACGACAGGGATCTAGCACAGATACGCAGTATTTT,CASSPRQGSSTDTQYF,TRBV18,TRBJ2-3,TRBD1,few
TGCGCCAGCAGCCTGTCACCGGGACAGGACCTCCCCGCTTTCTTT,CASSLSPGQDLPAFF,TRBV4-1,TRBJ1-1,TRBD1,few
TGTGCCAGCAGCGCCCGGGGGACTGCAGGCTCCTACGAGCAGTACTTC,CASSARGTAGSYEQYF,TRBV9,TRBJ2-7,NA,few
TGTGCCAGCAGTTACACGCACAAGGTCGAAATCTTC,CASSYTHKVEIF,TRBV6-6,TRBJ2-1,NA,NA
TGTGCCAGCAGCCAATCGGGGTCCCTTTCCGGGGCAGCTTTCTTT,CASSQSGSLSGAAFF,TRBV16,TRBJ1-1,NA,NA
TGTGCCTGCTCCCTGGGACCCCCGGGGACCCAGTACTTC,CACSLGPPGTQYF,TRBV30,TRBJ2-5,NA,NA
TGTGCCAGCAGCTTAACAGGGGCGGACACTGAAGCTTTCTTT,CASSLTGADTEAFF,TRBV7-8,TRBJ1-1,TRBD1,NA
TGTGCCAGCAGTGTAGGGCATTTCTATGGCTACACCTTC,CASSVGHFYGYTF,TRBV2,TRBJ1-2,NA,NA
TGTGCCTGGGAGGCCCGGGGCGGGAGAACCTACGAGCAGTACTTC,CAWEARGGRTYEQYF,TRBV30,TRBJ2-7,TRBD2,NA
TGTGCCTGGAGTGTAGGGGGACCTGGCTACACCTTC,CAWSVGGPGYTF,TRBV30,TRBJ1-2,NA,few
TGTGCCAGCAGGAACAGGCCCCCGTATGGCTACACCTTC,CASRNRPPYGYTF,TRBV27,TRBJ1-2,NA,NA
TGTGCCAGCAAGGACAGCCAAAGGGGTGAGCAGTTCTTC,CASKDSQRGEQFF,TRBV6-6,TRBJ2-1,NA,NA
TGTGCCAGTCGACTGGACTCTAACACCGGGGAGCTGTTTTTT,CASRLDSNTGELFF,TRBV2,TRBJ2-2,NA,NA
TGTGCCAGCAGCTTAGATGGAGGGCGGAAAAACATTCAGTACTTC,CASSLDGGRKNIQYF,TRBV7-8,TRBJ2-4,NA,NA
TGTGCCAGCAGCGTAGGGGGCGGGCAGGGTTTCTACGAGCAGTACTTC,CASSVGGGQGFYEQYF,TRBV9,TRBJ2-7,NA,few
TGTGCCAGCAGCTTACTGCGTACGGATATCCCAGGGGGCGGTGGCACAGATACGCAGTATTTT,CASSLLRTDIPGGGGTDTQYF,TRBV7-8,TRBJ2-3,TRBD1,NA
TGTGCCAGCAGAGCGACAGGGGGGCTCTATGGCTACACCTTC,CASRATGGLYGYTF,TRBV28,TRBJ1-2,TRBD1,few
TGTGCCAGCAGTCAGGGACAGAACTATGGCTACACCTTC,CASSQGQNYGYTF,TRBV7-2,TRBJ1-2,TRBD1,few
TGCAGCGTTTCTCACAGGGGATCCTACGAGCAGTACTTC,CSVSHRGSYEQYF,TRBV29-1,TRBJ2-7,TRBD1,few
TGTGCCAGCAGCGTAGGTAGCCAGCAACTCTACGAGCAGTACTTC,CASSVGSQQLYEQYF,TRBV9,TRBJ2-7,NA,NA
TGTGCCAGCAGCTTACTGGCGGGAGGCAGAAAGGAGACCCAGTACTTC,CASSLLAGGRKETQYF,TRBV7-9,TRBJ2-5,TRBD2,few
TGTGCCTGGAACAACGGGGCTAGCGTGTACGAGCAGTACTTC,CAWNNGASVYEQYF,TRBV30,TRBJ2-7,NA,NA
TGTGCCAGCAGCCAAGAGGACAGCCCAGGGACTGAAGCTTTCTTT,CASSQEDSPGTEAFF,TRBV4-2,TRBJ1-1,NA,NA
TGTGCCAGCAGCTCGGGACTAGCGGGAGCCGGGGAGCTGTTTTTT,CASSSGLAGAGELFF,TRBV7-2,TRBJ2-2,TRBD2,NA
TGTGCCAGCAGCTTAAGGCTAGCGGGAAGCACAGATACGCAGTATTTT,CASSLRLAGSTDTQYF,TRBV7-2,TRBJ2-3,TRBD2,few
TGTGCCAGCAGGACTAGGGGCGATCAGCCCCAGCATTTT,CASRTRGDQPQHF,TRBV28,TRBJ1-5,NA,NA
TGTGCCAGCAGTTACTCCCGGAATCAGCAGACCCAGTACTTC,CASSYSRNQQTQYF,TRBV6-5,TRBJ2-5,NA,few
TGTGCCAGCAGCTTAGATATAACAGATACGCAGTATTTT,CASSLDITDTQYF,TRBV7-2,TRBJ2-3,NA,few
TGCGCCAGCAGCCAAGATGACAGGTTCTCCTACAATGAGCAGTTCTTC,CASSQDDRFSYNEQFF,TRBV4-1,TRBJ2-1,NA,NA
TGTGCCAGTAGTATCCTCTCGGGCAGGGCCTACGAGCAGTACTTC,CASSILSGRAYEQYF,TRBV19,TRBJ2-7,NA,few
TGTGCCTGGAACGGTGGAGCGACCCGGTACAATGAGCAGTTCTTC,CAWNGGATRYNEQFF,TRBV30,TRBJ2-1,NA,NA
TGCAGCGCTGGGGCAGGTCGGGCCGAAGGGCAGTACTTC,CSAGAGRAEGQYF,TRBV29-1,TRBJ2-7,NA,few
TGTGCCAGCAGCGTGGGCCCAGCAGGGGAGCAGTTCTTC,CASSVGPAGEQFF,TRBV9,TRBJ2-1,NA,NA
TGCAGCGTTGACCAGGGGAGCGGGGCCAACGTCCTGACTTTC,CSVDQGSGANVLTF,TRBV29-1,TRBJ2-6,NA,few
TGTGCCAGCAGCCGGAGTGCGGCCTACAATGAGCAGTTCTTC,CASSRSAAYNEQFF,TRBV25-1,TRBJ2-1,NA,NA
TGTGCCAGCAGCGTAGGCCAGGGGCAAGAGACCCAGTACTTC,CASSVGQGQETQYF,TRBV9,TRBJ2-5,NA,few
TGTGCCAGCAGCGCTACCGGACAGGGCACAGATACGCAGTATTTT,CASSATGQGTDTQYF,TRBV5-4,TRBJ2-3,TRBD1,few
TGTGCCTGGAGTTTCCACAGGGCAGATACGCAGTATTTT,CAWSFHRADTQYF,TRBV30,TRBJ2-3,NA,NA
TGTGCCTGGAGTGTAAGGTTGGGGGAAAGGGAGCAGTACTTC,CAWSVRLGEREQYF,TRBV30,TRBJ2-7,NA,few
TGTGCCTGGAACGCGGGAGGGCTGTACGAGCAGTACTTC,CAWNAGGLYEQYF,TRBV30,TRBJ2-7,TRBD2,few